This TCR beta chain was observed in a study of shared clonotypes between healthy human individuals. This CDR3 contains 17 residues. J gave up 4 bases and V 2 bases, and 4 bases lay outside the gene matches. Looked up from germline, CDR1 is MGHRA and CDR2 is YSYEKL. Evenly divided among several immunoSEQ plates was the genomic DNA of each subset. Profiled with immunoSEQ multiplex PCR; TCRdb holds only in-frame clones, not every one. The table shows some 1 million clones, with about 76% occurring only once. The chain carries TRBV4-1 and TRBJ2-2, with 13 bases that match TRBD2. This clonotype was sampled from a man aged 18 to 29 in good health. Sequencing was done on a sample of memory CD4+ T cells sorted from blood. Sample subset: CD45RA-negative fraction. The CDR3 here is CASSQQLAGGSTGELFF. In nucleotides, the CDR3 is TGCGCCAGCAGCCAACAACTAGCGGGAGGGAGCACCGGGGAGCTGTTTTTT.